The 23 T cell receptor beta chains listed next were all sequenced from one sample in a study of OX40 agonist ivuxolimab in advanced cancers. TCRdb's copy holds only in-frame clones and misses some; the assay was immunoSEQ multiplex PCR. The repertoire includes 45,000 to 60,000 clones, approximately 91% of them detected once, and 3.5% to 4% sits in the top ten. This sample comprised CD4+ or CD8+ T cells sorted from blood, obtained in a trial of the OX40 agonist ivuxolimab. These receptors all stem from an adult with an advanced solid tumor such as melanoma, head and neck, liver or kidney cancer.

This clone was counted once. CDR3 residues: CASSMLKTSSGELFF. The CDR3 DNA is TGTGCCAGTAGTATGTTAAAAACAAGCTCCGGGGAGCTGTTTTTT. The rearrangement uses TRBV19 and TRBJ2-2; D is undetermined. This CDR3 comprises 15 residues. The V gene lost 3 bases and the J gene lost 6 bases, with 14 bases spanning the gap. Per germline, CDR1 LNHDA and CDR2 SQIVND (reference sequence).

CDR3 sequence reads: CASSLDNEQFF. In DNA, the CDR3 is TGTGCCAGCAGCTTGGACAATGAGCAGTTCTTC. The chain uses TRBV11-3 and TRBJ2-1; D is unclear. The CDR3 consists of 11 residues. The germline V gene has CDR1 SGHNT and CDR2 YENEEA. V was trimmed by 3 bases and J by 5 bases, leaving 2 bases between them.

The chain carries TRBV11-3 and TRBJ1-5; D not certain. V shed 5 bases and J shed 9 bases, with 17 bases lying between them. The CDR3 is 14 amino acids. Germline CDR1 SGHNT, CDR2 YENEEA. In DNA form, the CDR3 reads TGTGCCAGCAGCATACACAAGGCCCAACGGCCCCAGCATTTT. It codes for CASSIHKAQRPQHF.

The chain has TRBV4-3 and TRBJ2-1; TRBD2 matches 9 bases. Germline trimming cut 1 base from V and 5 bases from J; bases unmatched to any gene: 3. The CDR3 totals 15 residues. Germline V gene lookup returns CDR1 LGHNA and CDR2 YSLEER. The CDR3 DNA reads as TGCGCCAGCAGCCAAGGTAGCGGGAGAAACAATGAGCAGTTCTTC. Its protein product is CASSQGSGRNNEQFF.

This sequence joins TRBV5-6 and TRBJ2-2; D is possibly TRBD1 (7 bases). V was shortened by 4 bases and J by 5 bases, with 18 bases between the two germline ends. The CDR3 runs 16 residues. Germline V lookup: CDR1 SGHDT, CDR2 YYEEEE. CDR3 coding DNA: TGTGCCAGCAGCCCTTGGGTCAGGGGGAGGACCGGGGAGCTGTTTTTT. This codes for CASSPWVRGRTGELFF.

The V and J genes are TRBV29-1 and TRBJ2-5; D gene ambiguous. V was trimmed by 0 bases and J by 1 base, leaving 9 bases between them. Germline CDR1 SQVTM, CDR2 ANQGSEA. CDR3 length equals 14 residues. This chain's CDR3 is CSVEDNTLQETQYF. For the CDR3, the DNA is TGCAGCGTTGAAGATAACACCCTCCAAGAGACCCAGTACTTC.

This chain joins TRBV19 and TRBJ2-7; 8 bases are shared with TRBD1. Germline loops: CDR1 LNHDA, CDR2 SQIVND (reference sequence). V dropped 5 bases and J dropped 6; count of bases not matched to a gene: 6. This CDR3 region has 13 residues. CDR3 sequence: CASSFRQGSEQYF. The CDR3 coding sequence is TGTGCCAGTAGTTTCAGACAGGGGTCCGAGCAGTACTTC.

The rearrangement uses TRBV7-9 and TRBJ2-5; 12 bases match TRBD2. The CDR3 contains 18 residues. Germline V CDR1 and CDR2: SEHNR, FQNEAQ (reference sequence). The junction had 15 bases not matched to a gene; V was cut back by 5 bases and J by 5 bases. The CDR3 coding sequence is TGTGCCAGCAGCCCGCGCCGACTAGCGGGAGTGGGTAGCGAGACCCAGTACTTC. It is translated as CASSPRRLAGVGSETQYF.

V is TRBV6-5 and J is TRBJ2-1, with 7 bases fitting TRBD1. Per the germline V gene, CDR1 is MNHEY and CDR2 is SVGAGI. The ends lost 5 bases at V and 0 bases at J; junction bases unmatched: 4. This CDR3 contains 15 residues. CDR3 sequence: CASSPDRVSYNEQFF. DNA of the CDR3: TGTGCCAGCAGTCCTGACAGGGTCTCCTACAATGAGCAGTTCTTC.

CDR3 in DNA: TGTGCCAGCAGTCCCTTGGGGGTTTCCTACGAGCAGTACTTC. Translation gives CASSPLGVSYEQYF. The genes are TRBV6-5 and TRBJ2-7; the D gene could be TRBD1 or TRBD2 (5 bases each). Trimming pared 5 bases from V and 1 base from J, leaving 12 bases between. The CDR3 has 14 amino acids. Germline V gives CDR1 MNHEY, CDR2 SVGAGI.

The chain links TRBV19 to TRBJ1-5; 7 nucleotides line up with TRBD1. From germline, CDR1 is LNHDA and CDR2 SQIVND (reference sequence). Trimming at V came to 7 bases and at J to 5 bases, leaving 8 bases not matched to a gene. This CDR3 comprises 14 residues. In DNA form, the CDR3 reads TGTGCCAGTACCAACCGGGACAGTTATCAGCCCCAGCATTTT. Translating it yields CASTNRDSYQPQHF. The complete variable domain, with remaining parts taken from reference TRBV19 and TRBJ1-5, reads DGGITQSPKYLFRKEGQNVTLSCEQNLNHDAMYWYRQDPGQGLRLIYYSQIVNDFQKGDIAEGYSVSREKKESFPLTVTSAQKNPTAFYLCASTNRDSYQPQHFGDGTRLSIL.

The genes are TRBV27 and TRBJ2-7; TRBD2 is a possible D gene (6 bases). Germline V gene lookup returns CDR1 MNHEY and CDR2 SMNVEV (reference sequence). The CDR3 contains 14 residues. V dropped 4 bases and J dropped 2 bases, with 12 bases sitting between them. The CDR3 nucleotides are TGTGCCAGCAGTTCGGGACTCGCGCCCTACGAGCAGTACTTC. This gives the protein CASSSGLAPYEQYF.

V gene TRBV5-1 combines with J gene TRBJ1-4; no firm D call. This CDR3 has 16 residues. Germline loops: CDR1 SGHRS, CDR2 YFSETQ. Trimming removed 0 bases from V and 5 bases from J, with 14 bases in between. The CDR3 loop reads CASSLALGGRNEKLFF. The CDR3 nucleotides read TGCGCCAGCAGCTTGGCTCTGGGCGGCCGGAATGAAAAACTGTTTTTT.

The chain links TRBV19 to TRBJ2-3; the match to TRBD2 covers 13 bases. This CDR3 spans 19 amino acids. CDR1 is LNHDA, CDR2 SQIVND, per germline (reference sequence). J was trimmed by 6 bases and V by 3 bases; bases with no gene match: 15. CDR3 amino acids: CASSISTAGLAGETDTQYF. CDR3 DNA sequence: TGTGCCAGTAGTATCTCTACAGCAGGACTAGCGGGAGAAACGGATACGCAGTATTTT. The whole variable domain, remainder taken from reference TRBV19 and TRBJ2-3, is DGGITQSPKYLFRKEGQNVTLSCEQNLNHDAMYWYRQDPGQGLRLIYYSQIVNDFQKGDIAEGYSVSREKKESFPLTVTSAQKNPTAFYLCASSISTAGLAGETDTQYFGPGTRLTVL.

J is TRBJ2-3 and V is TRBV21-1. TRBV21-1 is a listed pseudogene. The CDR3 is 17 amino acids. This CDR3 is CASSKNLPHGDPDTQYF. CDR3 nucleotide sequence: TGTGCCAGCAGCAAAAATTTACCACACGGGGACCCAGATACGCAGTATTTT.

The chain has TRBV27 and TRBJ1-5; tentatively, D is TRBD1 (5 bases). Trimming pared 2 bases from V and 4 bases from J, leaving 9 bases between. The CDR3 runs to 14 residues. Per germline, CDR1 MNHEY and CDR2 SMNVEV (reference sequence). CDR3 sequence (DNA): TGTGCCAGCAGTTTAGCGGGGGTAAATCAGCCCCAGCATTTT. Its translation: CASSLAGVNQPQHF.

Points on this clone: One junction end does not reproduce the germline sequence, and a read error may be involved. The rearrangement uses TRBV5-4 and TRBJ1-1; perhaps TRBD1 as D (5 bases). Germline V CDR1 and CDR2: SGHNT, YYREEE (reference sequence). The CDR3 is 14 amino acids. The CDR3 DNA is TGTGCCAGCAGCCCTAGACAGTTCTTAGCCCCCTATGTCTTT. Protein sequence: CASSPRQFLAPYVF.

The chain uses TRBV6-4 and TRBJ2-2; the match to TRBD2 covers 9 bases. Germline V gene lookup returns CDR1 MRHNA and CDR2 SNTAGT. The CDR3 spans 14 residues. Trimming took 4 bases from V and 3 from J; bases not matched to a gene: 0. CDR3 region: CASSVAGDTGELFF. CDR3 coding DNA: TGTGCCAGCAGTGTAGCGGGAGACACCGGGGAGCTGTTTTTT.

This chain links TRBV19 with TRBJ2-3; D unclear. With 5 bases removed from V and 4 bases from J, the gap between germline ends came to 13 bases. This CDR3 has 14 residues. Per the germline V gene, CDR1 is LNHDA and CDR2 is SQIVND (reference sequence). CDR3 DNA sequence: TGTGCCAGTAGTGTACTTGGACGCCCAGATACGCAGTATTTT. Encoded protein: CASSVLGRPDTQYF.

This chain uses TRBV9 with TRBJ2-2; the D is unclear. The germline V and J ends were trimmed by 3 bases and 2 bases, with 8 bases remaining between them. CDR3 length: 14 amino acids. Germline V CDR1 and CDR2: SGDLS, YYNGEE. The CDR3 here is CASSATGNTGELFF. Here the CDR3 DNA reads TGTGCCAGCAGCGCGACTGGTAACACCGGGGAGCTGTTTTTT.

The rearrangement links TRBV19 to TRBJ2-3, with D perhaps matching TRBD2 (5 bases). V lost 7 bases to trimming and J lost 0 bases, with 14 bases between them. CDR3 length: 15 residues. The germline V gene has CDR1 LNHDA and CDR2 SQIVND (reference sequence). The chain's CDR3 is CASTRTGSSTDTQYF. The CDR3 DNA follows: TGTGCCAGTACCCGGACTGGCTCTAGCACAGATACGCAGTATTTT.

J is TRBJ2-2 and V is TRBV6-1; tentative D call: TRBD2 (6 bases). V was pared by 0 bases and J by 7 bases, with 18 bases between. The germline CDR1 and CDR2 sequences are MNHNS and SASEGT. There are 17 residues in the CDR3. The CDR3 DNA reads TGTGCCAGCAGTGAAGCCATCGAGACTAGTTCTATCGGGGAGCTGTTTTTT. This encodes CASSEAIETSSIGELFF.

This chain joins TRBV7-6 and TRBJ2-4, with D possibly called TRBD1 or TRBD2 (5 bases each). The V end was cut by 1 base, the J end by 3 bases, with 13 bases between. Germline V gene sequence: CDR1 SGHVS, CDR2 FNYEAQ. The CDR3 contains 16 residues. The CDR3 DNA reads as TGTGCCAGCAGCTTAGGGTGGGGGTTGGACAAAAACATTCAGTACTTC. It yields the protein CASSLGWGLDKNIQYF.